Here is one T cell receptor (beta chain) with its context. The CDR3 runs 12 residues. The ends lost 6 bases at V and 7 bases at J; junction bases unmatched: 3. CDR1 and CDR2 from the germline V gene are MNHNY and SVGAGI (reference sequence). The record originates from a study of control samples from healthy donors and cancer patients. Method: immunoSEQ multiplex PCR; TCRdb's copy keeps in-frame clones and lacks some. Seen here are 170,000 or so clones, 90% to 95% observed once, and the top ten hold 1.3%. The sequence derives from a woman between 18 and 29 years old in good health. What was sequenced was blood. The J gene is TRBJ1-5, the V gene TRBV6-6; the match to TRBD1 covers 7 bases. This CDR3 is CASSSQGQPQHF. CDR3 coding DNA: TGTGCCAGCAGCTCACAGGGGCAGCCCCAGCATTTT.